Following are 9 T cell receptor beta chains from one sample sequenced in a study of T-cell memory formation after mild COVID-19. MiXCR was run by TCRdb on the 5' RACE reads, yielding one entry per CDR3 protein. The sample has some 110,000 distinct CDR3 sequences, over 15% seen once. The sequencing sample was made of PBMCs or a T cell subset sorted from them (not recorded which). These receptors came from an adult woman who had mild COVID-19 (a few samples of this study predate the infection). Cell type and time point are not known.

This sequence joins TRBV12-3 or TRBV12-4 and TRBJ2-7; 7 bases line up with TRBD2. V lost 6 bases and J lost 5; bases outside the gene matches: 10. The CDR3 spans 14 residues. In DNA form, the CDR3 reads TGTGCCAGCAGGTCCAGCGGGATTGGCCACGAGCAGTACTTC. Protein product: CASRSSGIGHEQYF.

The rearrangement uses TRBV13 and TRBJ2-3; 9 bases fit TRBD2. Germline loops: CDR1 PRHDT, CDR2 FYEKMQ (reference sequence). With 4 bases clipped from V and 2 bases from J, the junction kept 7 bases outside the gene matches. The CDR3 loop spans 16 amino acids. The CDR3: CASSSRSGGFTDTQYF. CDR3 bases: TGTGCCAGCAGCTCTAGGAGCGGGGGGTTCACAGATACGCAGTATTTT.

This clonotype has just a few counts. The chain joins TRBV4-1 to TRBJ1-5; 8 bases match TRBD1. In germline, CDR1 is MGHRA, CDR2 YSYEKL. The CDR3 contains 19 residues. V was pared by 4 bases and J by 7 bases, with 21 bases of the junction left unmatched. This CDR3 reads CASSRPKKRQGCFGQPQHF. The CDR3, as DNA: TGCGCCAGCAGCCGCCCGAAAAAGCGACAGGGGTGCTTCGGGCAGCCCCAGCATTTT.

The rearrangement links TRBV19 to TRBJ1-3; D gene ambiguous. The CDR3 covers 15 residues. Trimming left V 2 bases short and J 0 bases short, with 8 bases between. From germline, CDR1 is LNHDA and CDR2 SQIVND (reference sequence). CDR3 in DNA: TGTGCCAGTAGTATATTGGGCAGCTCTGGAAACACCATATATTTT. This translates into CASSILGSSGNTIYF.

V is TRBV29-1 and J is TRBJ1-1; D might be TRBD1 (5 bases). Germline loops: CDR1 SQVTM, CDR2 ANQGSEA. Between the trimmed V and J ends, which lost 6 bases and 7 bases, there was a span of 18 bases. The CDR3 is 13 residues long. The CDR3 is CSVLPAGWDEAFF. The CDR3 DNA reads as TGCAGCGTCTTACCGGCAGGGTGGGATGAAGCTTTCTTT.

This clonotype was counted between two and nine times. The chain uses TRBV20-1 and TRBJ2-7, with TRBD1 matching over 9 bases. CDR1 and CDR2 from the germline V gene are DFQATT and SNEGSKA (reference sequence). V lost 0 bases and J lost 1; bases outside the gene matches: 7. The CDR3 sequence is 16 residues long. CDR3 nucleotides: TGCAGTGCTAGAGAAGTGGGACAGGGAGTTTCCTACGAGCAGTACTTC. This encodes CSAREVGQGVSYEQYF.

The rearrangement links TRBV6-1 to TRBJ2-7; 8 bases fit TRBD2. V lost 6 bases, J lost 4 bases, and 8 bases stayed unmatched. Germline assignment: CDR1 MNHNS and CDR2 SASEGT. The CDR3 has 14 residues. This chain's CDR3 is CASRPGLDSYEQYF. The CDR3 DNA reads TGTGCCAGCAGACCGGGACTAGACTCTTACGAGCAGTACTTC.

CDR3 loop: CASSSSHRGRWDQPQHF. The CDR3 bases are TGTGCCAGCAGCTCCAGCCACAGGGGAAGGTGGGATCAGCCCCAGCATTTT. The gene calls are TRBV7-9 and TRBJ1-5; 7 nucleotides align to TRBD1. This CDR3 has 17 residues. J was trimmed by 5 bases and V by 4 bases; bases with no gene match: 14. Germline V CDR1 and CDR2: SEHNR, FQNEAQ (reference sequence).

This clonotype was counted a few times. The J gene is TRBJ1-1, the V gene TRBV4-1; D remains unclear. Per germline, CDR1 MGHRA and CDR2 YSYEKL. This CDR3 contains 14 residues. V was pared by 3 bases and J by 1 base, with 9 bases between. CDR3 protein: CASSHGERNTEAFF. CDR3 in DNA: TGCGCCAGCAGCCACGGGGAAAGGAACACTGAAGCTTTCTTT.